Listed below are T cell receptor beta chains from one sample, sequenced in a study of response to subunit inactivated influenza vaccine. Each CDR3 protein is one row after TCRdb ran MiXCR on the RT-PCR reads. The sample shows about 530,000 distinct CDR3 sequences, 10% to 15% of them seen only once. The sample here was PBMCs from blood, taken around seven weeks after vaccination. The receptors originated from a man aged 50 to 59 who received an inactivated influenza vaccine. CDR3s include the opening cysteine and the closing phenylalanine or tryptophan. Each record gives: CDR3 length, D gene, J gene, V gene, clone size, CDR3 protein, CDR3 DNA. The D gene is left open where the match is weak. Where a row states a size, it is once, few, many or the class of an expanded clone; other rows omit it.

CDR3 length: 16; D gene: TRBD2; J gene: TRBJ2-7; V gene: TRBV12-3/TRBV12-4; clone size: few; CDR3 protein: CASSLRGTSGGYEQYF; CDR3 DNA: TGTGCCAGCAGTTTACGGGGGACTAGCGGGGGCTACGAGCAGTACTTC
CDR3 length: 17; D gene: TRBD2; J gene: TRBJ2-1; V gene: TRBV4-3; clone size: few; CDR3 protein: CASSQDGDSGVYNEQFF; CDR3 DNA: TGCGCCAGCAGCCAAGATGGGGATAGCGGGGTATACAATGAGCAGTTCTTC
CDR3 length: 18; D gene: TRBD2; J gene: TRBJ2-6; V gene: TRBV11-2; clone size: few; CDR3 protein: CASSFSGGGSSGANVLTF; CDR3 DNA: TGTGCCAGCAGCTTTTCGGGGGGAGGGAGTTCTGGGGCCAACGTCCTGACTTTC
CDR3 length: 12; D gene: .; J gene: TRBJ1-1; V gene: TRBV25-1; clone size: .; CDR3 protein: CATGDVGTEAFF; CDR3 DNA: TGTGCCACCGGGGACGTTGGCACTGAAGCTTTCTTT
CDR3 length: 16; D gene: TRBD1; J gene: TRBJ2-5; V gene: TRBV12-3/TRBV12-4; clone size: .; CDR3 protein: CASSRLGQGIKETQYF; CDR3 DNA: TGTGCCAGCAGTCGCCTAGGACAGGGTATCAAAGAGACCCAGTACTTC
CDR3 length: 16; D gene: .; J gene: TRBJ2-7; V gene: TRBV20-1; clone size: many; CDR3 protein: CSARDRRTSAGYEQYF; CDR3 DNA: TGCAGTGCTAGAGATCGACGGACATCCGCGGGCTACGAGCAGTACTTC
CDR3 length: 15; D gene: .; J gene: TRBJ1-5; V gene: TRBV5-5; clone size: .; CDR3 protein: CASSLAAGGTQPQHF; CDR3 DNA: TGTGCCAGCAGCTTGGCTGCGGGGGGCACTCAGCCCCAGCATTTT
CDR3 length: 11; D gene: .; J gene: TRBJ2-5; V gene: TRBV9; clone size: .; CDR3 protein: CASRVHETQYF; CDR3 DNA: TGTGCCAGCCGCGTACATGAGACCCAGTACTTC
CDR3 length: 10; D gene: .; J gene: TRBJ2-5; V gene: TRBV20-1; clone size: few; CDR3 protein: CSQIDQTQYF; CDR3 DNA: TGCAGTCAGATAGACCAGACCCAGTACTTC
CDR3 length: 12; D gene: TRBD1; J gene: TRBJ2-1; V gene: TRBV7-9; clone size: few; CDR3 protein: CASSPPRGLQFF; CDR3 DNA: TGTGCCAGCAGCCCCCCCAGGGGGTTGCAGTTCTTC
CDR3 length: 17; D gene: TRBD2; J gene: TRBJ2-3; V gene: TRBV7-9; clone size: .; CDR3 protein: CASSSLTSGASTDTQYF; CDR3 DNA: TGTGCCAGCAGCTCCTTGACTAGCGGGGCCAGCACAGATACGCAGTATTTT
CDR3 length: 15; D gene: TRBD1; J gene: TRBJ2-1; V gene: TRBV25-1; clone size: many; CDR3 protein: CASRKGTGPYNEQFF; CDR3 DNA: TGTGCCAGCAGAAAAGGGACAGGGCCTTACAATGAGCAGTTCTTC
CDR3 length: 14; D gene: TRBD2; J gene: TRBJ2-1; V gene: TRBV7-3; clone size: .; CDR3 protein: CASSSYLLSGEQFF; CDR3 DNA: TGTGCCAGCAGCTCCTACTTACTTAGCGGGGAGCAGTTCTTC
CDR3 length: 15; D gene: TRBD1; J gene: TRBJ2-1; V gene: TRBV7-2; clone size: .; CDR3 protein: CASSTWDRANNEQFF; CDR3 DNA: TGTGCCAGCAGCACTTGGGACAGGGCTAACAATGAGCAGTTCTTC
CDR3 length: 15; D gene: .; J gene: TRBJ2-7; V gene: TRBV7-8; clone size: .; CDR3 protein: CASSKGGVGSYEQYF; CDR3 DNA: TGTGCCAGCAGTAAAGGGGGGGTCGGCTCCTACGAGCAGTACTTC
CDR3 length: 14; D gene: .; J gene: TRBJ1-1; V gene: TRBV9; clone size: .; CDR3 protein: CASSARTVNTEAFF; CDR3 DNA: TGTGCCAGCAGCGCCCGGACGGTGAACACTGAAGCTTTCTTT
CDR3 length: 14; D gene: .; J gene: TRBJ2-7; V gene: TRBV20-1; clone size: few; CDR3 protein: CSAVFGGLSYEQYF; CDR3 DNA: TGCAGTGCTGTGTTCGGGGGCCTCTCCTACGAGCAGTACTTC
CDR3 length: 12; D gene: .; J gene: TRBJ1-2; V gene: TRBV29-1; clone size: .; CDR3 protein: CSVEDLNYGYTF; CDR3 DNA: TGCAGCGTTGAAGACCTTAACTATGGCTACACCTTC
CDR3 length: 12; D gene: .; J gene: TRBJ1-1; V gene: TRBV5-5; clone size: few; CDR3 protein: CASSFRQTEAFF; CDR3 DNA: TGTGCCAGCAGCTTCCGGCAGACTGAAGCTTTCTTT
CDR3 length: 14; D gene: TRBD1; J gene: TRBJ2-7; V gene: TRBV9; clone size: many; CDR3 protein: CASSVGSGGYEQYF; CDR3 DNA: TGTGCCAGCAGCGTAGGATCAGGGGGCTACGAGCAGTACTTC
CDR3 length: 14; D gene: TRBD2; J gene: TRBJ2-7; V gene: TRBV3-1; clone size: .; CDR3 protein: CASSSLAGGTEQYF; CDR3 DNA: TGTGCCAGCAGCTCACTAGCGGGAGGTACCGAGCAGTACTTC
CDR3 length: 17; D gene: .; J gene: TRBJ2-2; V gene: TRBV11-2; clone size: few; CDR3 protein: CASSTRGGPYKAGELFF; CDR3 DNA: TGTGCCAGCTCAACCCGCGGCGGACCCTATAAGGCCGGGGAGCTGTTTTTT
CDR3 length: 14; D gene: TRBD2; J gene: TRBJ2-5; V gene: TRBV20-1; clone size: .; CDR3 protein: CSATLAGLQETQYF; CDR3 DNA: TGCAGTGCTACTCTAGCGGGACTCCAGGAGACCCAGTACTTC
CDR3 length: 16; D gene: TRBD2; J gene: TRBJ2-3; V gene: TRBV28; clone size: many; CDR3 protein: CASSYWTSLKTDTQYF; CDR3 DNA: TGTGCCAGCAGCTATTGGACTAGCCTCAAAACAGATACGCAGTATTTT
CDR3 length: 17; D gene: .; J gene: TRBJ2-7; V gene: TRBV20-1; clone size: few; CDR3 protein: CSATPTPRRISSYEQYF; CDR3 DNA: TGCAGTGCTACCCCTACCCCCCGCAGGATTAGCTCCTACGAGCAGTACTTC
CDR3 length: 15; D gene: .; J gene: TRBJ1-1; V gene: TRBV5-1; clone size: .; CDR3 protein: CASSLDGIPGTEAFF; CDR3 DNA: TGCGCCAGCAGCTTGGACGGGATACCGGGCACTGAAGCTTTCTTT
CDR3 length: 12; D gene: TRBD1; J gene: TRBJ2-5; V gene: TRBV20-1; clone size: many; CDR3 protein: CSARRDRLTQYF; CDR3 DNA: TGCAGTGCTAGACGGGACAGGCTGACCCAGTACTTC
CDR3 length: 13; D gene: .; J gene: TRBJ2-5; V gene: TRBV12-3/TRBV12-4; clone size: many; CDR3 protein: CATARDNQETQYF; CDR3 DNA: TGTGCCACCGCCCGGGACAACCAAGAGACCCAGTACTTC
CDR3 length: 14; D gene: TRBD1; J gene: TRBJ1-1; V gene: TRBV20-1; clone size: .; CDR3 protein: CSANGQGMGTEAFF; CDR3 DNA: TGCAGTGCAAACGGACAGGGAATGGGAACTGAAGCTTTCTTT
CDR3 length: 13; D gene: TRBD1; J gene: TRBJ2-7; V gene: TRBV29-1; clone size: .; CDR3 protein: CSVQPGQIYEQYF; CDR3 DNA: TGCAGCGTTCAACCGGGACAGATATACGAGCAGTACTTC
CDR3 length: 17; D gene: .; J gene: TRBJ1-2; V gene: TRBV5-5; clone size: many; CDR3 protein: CASRRGAVERGNYGYTF; CDR3 DNA: TGTGCCAGCAGGCGAGGGGCAGTTGAAAGAGGGAACTATGGCTACACCTTC
CDR3 length: 13; D gene: TRBD1; J gene: TRBJ1-4; V gene: TRBV6-1; clone size: few; CDR3 protein: CASSVGGREKLFF; CDR3 DNA: TGTGCCAGCAGTGTAGGGGGCCGGGAAAAACTGTTTTTT
CDR3 length: 11; D gene: TRBD2; J gene: TRBJ2-7; V gene: TRBV20-1; clone size: few; CDR3 protein: CSVWRGYEQYF; CDR3 DNA: TGCAGTGTCTGGCGGGGGTACGAGCAGTACTTC
CDR3 length: 16; D gene: .; J gene: TRBJ2-7; V gene: TRBV20-1; clone size: .; CDR3 protein: CSARDVGAISSYEQYF; CDR3 DNA: TGCAGTGCTAGAGATGTAGGGGCTATCAGCTCCTACGAGCAGTACTTC
CDR3 length: 15; D gene: .; J gene: TRBJ2-2; V gene: TRBV29-1; clone size: .; CDR3 protein: CSVEIGPRGTGELFF; CDR3 DNA: TGCAGCGTTGAGATTGGACCTCGCGGCACCGGGGAGCTGTTTTTT
CDR3 length: 17; D gene: .; J gene: TRBJ2-1; V gene: TRBV7-8; clone size: .; CDR3 protein: CASSSQADRAAYNEQFF; CDR3 DNA: TGTGCCAGCAGTTCCCAAGCGGACAGAGCTGCCTACAATGAGCAGTTCTTC
CDR3 length: 22; D gene: .; J gene: TRBJ2-2; V gene: TRBV4-1; clone size: many; CDR3 protein: CASSLGLQYGTDQTSNTGELFF; CDR3 DNA: TGCGCCAGCAGCCTCGGTCTTCAATACGGGACGGACCAGACTTCGAACACCGGGGAGCTGTTTTTT
CDR3 length: 13; D gene: .; J gene: TRBJ2-1; V gene: TRBV6-1; clone size: .; CDR3 protein: CASSEVLGDGEFF; CDR3 DNA: TGTGCCAGCAGTGAAGTTTTGGGAGACGGGGAGTTCTTC
CDR3 length: 14; D gene: .; J gene: TRBJ2-1; V gene: TRBV12-3/TRBV12-4; clone size: many; CDR3 protein: CASSSPGAYNEQFF; CDR3 DNA: TGTGCCAGCAGCTCACCGGGGGCCTACAATGAGCAGTTCTTC
CDR3 length: 12; D gene: .; J gene: TRBJ1-5; V gene: TRBV5-1; clone size: few; CDR3 protein: CASPRGHQPQHF; CDR3 DNA: TGCGCCAGCCCCAGAGGTCATCAGCCCCAGCATTTT
CDR3 length: 14; D gene: TRBD1; J gene: TRBJ1-4; V gene: TRBV20-1; clone size: many; CDR3 protein: CSASPGTGNEKLFF; CDR3 DNA: TGCAGTGCTAGCCCCGGGACAGGGAATGAAAAACTGTTTTTT
CDR3 length: 15; D gene: TRBD2; J gene: TRBJ2-1; V gene: TRBV7-9; clone size: few; CDR3 protein: CASSAGGGRYNEQFF; CDR3 DNA: TGTGCCAGCAGCGCCGGCGGGGGACGGTACAATGAGCAGTTCTTC
CDR3 length: 15; D gene: TRBD1; J gene: TRBJ1-5; V gene: TRBV7-8; clone size: many; CDR3 protein: CASSTSDRGNQPQHF; CDR3 DNA: TGTGCCAGCAGCACTTCCGACAGGGGCAATCAGCCCCAGCATTTT
CDR3 length: 16; D gene: .; J gene: TRBJ1-1; V gene: TRBV4-1; clone size: .; CDR3 protein: CASSQERTRRDTEAFF; CDR3 DNA: TGCGCCAGCAGCCAAGAAAGAACCCGAAGGGACACTGAAGCTTTCTTT
CDR3 length: 14; D gene: .; J gene: TRBJ1-1; V gene: TRBV11-2; clone size: .; CDR3 protein: CASSLAPRNTEAFF; CDR3 DNA: TGTGCCAGCAGCTTAGCCCCTAGGAACACTGAAGCTTTCTTT
CDR3 length: 14; D gene: TRBD2; J gene: TRBJ2-3; V gene: TRBV20-1; clone size: .; CDR3 protein: CSEETSVSTDTQYF; CDR3 DNA: TGCAGTGAAGAAACTAGCGTGAGCACAGATACGCAGTATTTT
CDR3 length: 15; D gene: .; J gene: TRBJ2-5; V gene: TRBV15; clone size: few; CDR3 protein: CATSRDGRRAETQYF; CDR3 DNA: TGTGCCACCAGCAGAGATGGGCGCAGGGCGGAGACCCAGTACTTC
CDR3 length: 15; D gene: .; J gene: TRBJ2-7; V gene: TRBV7-9; clone size: .; CDR3 protein: CASSLEQGGPYEQYF; CDR3 DNA: TGTGCCAGCAGCTTAGAACAGGGAGGCCCCTACGAGCAGTACTTC
CDR3 length: 16; D gene: TRBD2; J gene: TRBJ2-7; V gene: TRBV5-1; clone size: many; CDR3 protein: CASSPGGLAGGYEQYF; CDR3 DNA: TGCGCCAGCAGCCCCGGAGGACTAGCGGGAGGCTACGAGCAGTACTTC
CDR3 length: 12; D gene: .; J gene: TRBJ1-1; V gene: TRBV29-1; clone size: .; CDR3 protein: CSVQRGVAEAFF; CDR3 DNA: TGCAGCGTCCAGCGCGGAGTGGCTGAAGCTTTCTTT
CDR3 length: 15; D gene: TRBD2; J gene: TRBJ2-3; V gene: TRBV7-2; clone size: few; CDR3 protein: CASSLGLAGSDTQYF; CDR3 DNA: TGTGCCAGCAGCTTAGGACTAGCGGGCTCGGATACGCAGTATTTT
CDR3 length: 14; D gene: .; J gene: TRBJ2-2; V gene: TRBV28; clone size: .; CDR3 protein: CASSLGHITGELFF; CDR3 DNA: TGTGCCAGCAGCCTCGGCCACATAACCGGGGAGCTGTTTTTT
CDR3 length: 15; D gene: .; J gene: TRBJ2-1; V gene: TRBV5-1; clone size: few; CDR3 protein: CASSLATSRANEQFF; CDR3 DNA: TGCGCCAGCAGCTTGGCCACTAGCCGAGCCAATGAGCAGTTCTTC
CDR3 length: 16; D gene: .; J gene: TRBJ2-1; V gene: TRBV5-8; clone size: many; CDR3 protein: CASSSGTSNSYNEQFF; CDR3 DNA: TGTGCCAGCAGCTCAGGGACGTCTAACTCCTACAATGAGCAGTTCTTC
CDR3 length: 13; D gene: .; J gene: TRBJ1-1; V gene: TRBV7-9; clone size: few; CDR3 protein: CASSHTVNTEAFF; CDR3 DNA: TGTGCCAGCAGCCATACAGTGAACACTGAAGCTTTCTTT
CDR3 length: 14; D gene: .; J gene: TRBJ2-5; V gene: TRBV5-1; clone size: .; CDR3 protein: CASSLDSSGETQYF; CDR3 DNA: TGCGCCAGCAGCTTGGACAGTTCGGGGGAGACCCAGTACTTC
CDR3 length: 15; D gene: .; J gene: TRBJ1-5; V gene: TRBV12-3/TRBV12-4; clone size: .; CDR3 protein: CASSLGGGTNQPQHF; CDR3 DNA: TGTGCCAGCAGTTTAGGTGGGGGAACCAATCAGCCCCAGCATTTT
CDR3 length: 15; D gene: .; J gene: TRBJ1-5; V gene: TRBV28; clone size: few; CDR3 protein: CASSYPRRGNQPQHF; CDR3 DNA: TGTGCCAGCAGTTACCCCAGAAGGGGCAATCAGCCCCAGCATTTT
CDR3 length: 12; D gene: .; J gene: TRBJ2-7; V gene: TRBV7-2; clone size: few; CDR3 protein: CASSLDWSEQYF; CDR3 DNA: TGTGCCAGCAGCTTAGATTGGTCCGAGCAGTACTTC
CDR3 length: 15; D gene: .; J gene: TRBJ2-1; V gene: TRBV5-5; clone size: .; CDR3 protein: CASSSMDASYNEQFF; CDR3 DNA: TGTGCCAGCAGCTCGATGGACGCGTCCTACAATGAGCAGTTCTTC